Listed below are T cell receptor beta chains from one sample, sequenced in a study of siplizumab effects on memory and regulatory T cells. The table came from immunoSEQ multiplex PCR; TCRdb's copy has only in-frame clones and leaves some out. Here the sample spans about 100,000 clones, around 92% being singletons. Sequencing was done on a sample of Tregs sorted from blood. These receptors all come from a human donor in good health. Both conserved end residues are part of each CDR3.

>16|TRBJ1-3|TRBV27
CASSLFGGLTGNTIYF
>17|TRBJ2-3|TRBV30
CAWTGLAGGLSTDTQYF
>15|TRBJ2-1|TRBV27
CASSPRSGLPVQQFF
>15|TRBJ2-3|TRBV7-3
CASSPGGALKDTQYF
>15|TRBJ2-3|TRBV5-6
CASSLGSGSTDTQYF
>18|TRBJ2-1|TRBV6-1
CASSEGLAGYFSYNEQFF
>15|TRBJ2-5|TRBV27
CASSLGQGAWETQYF
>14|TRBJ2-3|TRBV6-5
CASSYGVGTDTQYF
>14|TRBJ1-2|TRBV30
CAWSRYGSPPGYTF
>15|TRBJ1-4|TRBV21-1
CASSKPTGFSEKLFF
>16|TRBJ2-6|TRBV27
CATGAGGSSGANVLTF
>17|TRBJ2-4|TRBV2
CASRPWGRGKTKNIQYF
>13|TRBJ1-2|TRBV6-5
CASSRDRSYGYTF
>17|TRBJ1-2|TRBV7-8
CASSLAQQVHMLYGYTF
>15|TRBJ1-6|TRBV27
CASSLWGRDDSPLHF
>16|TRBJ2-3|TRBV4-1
CASSQDGGGSGDTQYF
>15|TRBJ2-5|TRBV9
CASSVGDRFIETQYF
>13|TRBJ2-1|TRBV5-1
CASSGRASNEQFF
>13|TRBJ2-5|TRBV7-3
CASSPNIRETQYF
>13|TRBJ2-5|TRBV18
CASSQEGKETQYF
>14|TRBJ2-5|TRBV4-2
CASSPYAGGETQYF
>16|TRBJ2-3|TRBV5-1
CASSLGQGANTDTQYF
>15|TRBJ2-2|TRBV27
CASRDKGVRTGELFF
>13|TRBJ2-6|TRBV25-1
CASSYTGANVLTF
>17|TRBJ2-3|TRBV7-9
CASSSPYLARAADTQYF
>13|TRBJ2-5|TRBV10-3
CAISLGFQETQYF
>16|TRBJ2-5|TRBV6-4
CASSDSSALQGETQYF
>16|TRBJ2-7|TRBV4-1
CASSQAWQYNTYEQYF
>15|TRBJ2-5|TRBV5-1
CASSLNPPVEETQYF
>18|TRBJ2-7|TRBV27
CASSLSGRGRTSSYEQYF
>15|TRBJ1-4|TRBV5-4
CASSDGRTTNEKLFF
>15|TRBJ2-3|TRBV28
CASSRRTGNPDTQYF
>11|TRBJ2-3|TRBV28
CASSSTDTQYF
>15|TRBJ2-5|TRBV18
CASSGQQGAGETQYF
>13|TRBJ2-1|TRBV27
CASYTGQGNEQFF
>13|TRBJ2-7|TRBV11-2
CASSFTIGSEQYF
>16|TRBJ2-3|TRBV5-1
CASSLARLAETDTQYF
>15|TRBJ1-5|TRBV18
CASSPTGGSNQPQHF
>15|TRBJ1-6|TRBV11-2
CASSSTGIGLSPLHF
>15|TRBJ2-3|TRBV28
CASSSTGRGTDTQYF
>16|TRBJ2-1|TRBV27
CASSPRRDRSYNEQFF
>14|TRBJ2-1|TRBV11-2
CASSSGNLYNEQFF
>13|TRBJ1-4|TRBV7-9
CASTPTTNEKLFF
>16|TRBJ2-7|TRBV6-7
CASTLIAGGPSYEQYF
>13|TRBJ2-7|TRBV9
CASSVGPAYEQYF
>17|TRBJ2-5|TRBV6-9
CASSYSRTSGSGETQYF
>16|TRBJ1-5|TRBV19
CASSQNGRNSNQPQHF
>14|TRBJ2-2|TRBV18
CASSPGQADGELFF
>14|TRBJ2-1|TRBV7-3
CASSHGTSGNEQFF
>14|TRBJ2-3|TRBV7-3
CASSSGLASDTQYF
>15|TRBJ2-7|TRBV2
CASFIRREGPYEQYF